A selection of T cell receptor beta chains follows, all from one sample in a study of radiotherapy plus CTLA-4 blockade in lung cancer. Libraries were prepared by immunoSEQ multiplex PCR; TCRdb keeps only in-frame clonotypes and omits some of them. This sample has around 45,000 clones, with around 72% found just once. The specimen was peripheral blood, collected from a patient treated with radiotherapy plus ipilimumab. These receptors were obtained from a human donor with non-small cell lung cancer who had a complete response to radiotherapy plus ipilimumab. Each CDR3 is given with its conserved first and last residue. Each record gives: clone size, V gene, D gene, J gene, CDR3 DNA, CDR3 protein. The D gene is left open where the match is weak. Rows may omit the clone size; those that give it use once, few, many or a size class.

.	TRBV5-6	.	TRBJ1-5	TGTGCCAGCAGCTTTGGGGGCATACAGCCCCAGCATTTT	CASSFGGIQPQHF
once	TRBV18	.	TRBJ1-3	TGTGCCAGCTCACCACAGGGGAACACCATATATTTT	CASSPQGNTIYF
.	TRBV6-1	TRBD1	TRBJ2-1	TGTGCCAGCAGTGAATGGGCAGGGGGCAGGGGTAATGAGCAGTTCTTC	CASSEWAGGRGNEQFF
.	TRBV10-2	.	TRBJ2-3	TGCGCCAGCAGTGATAAGTGGCTGACAGATACGCAGTATTTT	CASSDKWLTDTQYF
.	TRBV18	.	TRBJ2-5	TGTGCCAGCTCACCCAACGAGTTGGGAGGGGGCCAGTACTTC	CASSPNELGGGQYF
once	TRBV12-5	TRBD1	TRBJ1-2	TGTGCTAGTGGTCGACAGGGGTTTTGGGGCTACACCTTC	CASGRQGFWGYTF
.	TRBV5-1	.	TRBJ1-3	TGCGCCAGCAGCGCTGGGACAACTGGAAACACCATATATTTT	CASSAGTTGNTIYF
.	TRBV5-1	.	TRBJ1-1	TGCGCCAGCAGCTTGGCCGGGGTCCCGACTGAAGCTTTCTTT	CASSLAGVPTEAFF
.	TRBV9	.	TRBJ1-4	TGTGCCAGCAGCCAGCAACAGACAGTTAGTAATGAAAAACTGTTTTTT	CASSQQQTVSNEKLFF
.	TRBV5-4	TRBD1	TRBJ2-3	TGTGCCAGCAGCTTGGACGGGACAGCCACAGATACGCAGTATTTT	CASSLDGTATDTQYF
medium-sized	TRBV2	.	TRBJ1-3	TGTGCCAGCAGTCCACTCGGAGGGGAGGTCTCTCTTTTGCCCGGAAACACCATATATTTT	CASSPLGGEVSLLPGNTIYF
once	TRBV7-2	.	TRBJ1-2	TGTGCCAGCAGCTCCCTCGGGAGGGGCTATGGCTACACCTTC	CASSSLGRGYGYTF
.	TRBV29-1	.	TRBJ1-1	TGCAGCGTCGCGGGGCCTATGAACACTGAAGCTTTCTTT	CSVAGPMNTEAFF
.	TRBV7-2	.	TRBJ2-7	TGTGCCAGCAGCTTGCAACACAACCGGGTTGGAGAGCAGTACTTC	CASSLQHNRVGEQYF
.	TRBV6-1	TRBD2	TRBJ2-7	TGTGCCAGCAGTCGGGGGAGGGCCTACGAGCAGTACTTC	CASSRGRAYEQYF
.	TRBV28	.	TRBJ1-5	TGTGCCAGCAGGGCAGGCGGGGCTAGCAATCAGCCCCAGCATTTT	CASRAGGASNQPQHF
.	TRBV19	TRBD1	TRBJ1-6	TGTGCCAGTAGTACAGGGACAGGGAGAACCTATAATTCACCCCTCCACTTT	CASSTGTGRTYNSPLHF
.	TRBV7-6	.	TRBJ1-5	TGTGCCAGCAGTTTAGAATATAGCAATCAGCCCCAGCATTTT	CASSLEYSNQPQHF
.	TRBV7-2	TRBD1	TRBJ2-2	TGTGCCAGCAGCTCGTCGACAGGGCTCCTCCTCAACACCGGGGAGCTGTTTTTT	CASSSSTGLLLNTGELFF
.	TRBV5-6	.	TRBJ1-2	TGTGCCAGCAGCTTGGCGGGGTATGGCTACACCTTC	CASSLAGYGYTF
.	TRBV2	TRBD1	TRBJ1-3	TGTGCCAGCAGGACAGGGGGCTCTGGAAACACCATATATTTT	CASRTGGSGNTIYF
.	TRBV5-1	TRBD1	TRBJ1-4	TGCGCCAGCCACGGACAGGGGAGGGAAAAACTGTTTTTT	CASHGQGREKLFF
.	TRBV5-6	.	TRBJ2-1	TGTGCCAGCAGCGCAGACGCTCTCGGGGGAGCGTCCTACAATGAGCAGTTCTTC	CASSADALGGASYNEQFF
.	TRBV27	TRBD2	TRBJ2-1	TGTGCCAGCAGAGAAAGGTCGTGGCGGGAGGTGTCCCTCAATGAGCAGTTCTTC	CASRERSWREVSLNEQFF
few	TRBV2	TRBD1	TRBJ2-2	TGTGCCAGCAGTAGGGACAGGGGTCCCGGGAGTATGGTCGGGGAGCTGTTTTTT	CASSRDRGPGSMVGELFF
.	TRBV5-1	.	TRBJ1-1	TGCGCCAGCAGCCCTATCGCTCCCGCAACCGGGGGCACTGAAGCTTTCTTT	CASSPIAPATGGTEAFF
once	TRBV18	TRBD1	TRBJ1-1	TGTGCCAGCTCCAACGGACAGGGGCGGTACACTGAAGCTTTCTTT	CASSNGQGRYTEAFF
once	TRBV28	TRBD1	TRBJ1-5	TGTGCCAGCAGTTTTTTCACAGGGGGTCAGCCCCAGCATTTT	CASSFFTGGQPQHF
medium-sized	TRBV7-2	TRBD1	TRBJ1-2	TGTGCCAGCAGCTCTAGGACAGGGGGGAAAGTTTTGTTAGACTATGGCTACACCTTC	CASSSRTGGKVLLDYGYTF
.	TRBV29-1	TRBD1	TRBJ2-7	TGCAGCGTTGAAATCGGGACAGGTGTATCCTACGAGCAGTACTTC	CSVEIGTGVSYEQYF
.	TRBV5-1	TRBD1	TRBJ1-2	TGCGCCAGCAGCACCACAGGGACAGGGGGCGACTATGGCTACACCTTC	CASSTTGTGGDYGYTF
.	TRBV6-1	.	TRBJ1-5	TGTGCCAGCAGTGATGCAAGGGGAAGCAATCAGCCCCAGCATTTT	CASSDARGSNQPQHF
.	TRBV6-1	.	TRBJ2-7	TGTGCCAGCCGCTTACAGGGAAGCTCCTACGAGCAGTACTTC	CASRLQGSSYEQYF
medium-sized	TRBV19	TRBD1	TRBJ1-2	TGTGCCAGTTCAGGAGGACAGGACCTGAGATACACCTTC	CASSGGQDLRYTF
.	TRBV11-1	TRBD2	TRBJ2-7	TGTGCCACCCCGGGGATAGCGGGAAAGGACGAGCAGTACTTC	CATPGIAGKDEQYF
.	TRBV7-9	.	TRBJ1-5	TGTGCCAGCAGCTTATACAATCAGCCCCAGCATTTT	CASSLYNQPQHF
.	TRBV6-1	.	TRBJ1-5	TGTGCCAGCAGTGAAGCGTCAGGGAGGAGCAATCAGCCCCAGCATTTT	CASSEASGRSNQPQHF
.	TRBV6-6	TRBD1	TRBJ1-1	TGTGCCAGCAAAAGGGGCATGGCAGGGGGGAACACTGAAGCTTTCTTT	CASKRGMAGGNTEAFF
.	TRBV5-1	.	TRBJ1-2	TGCGCCAGCAGCTTGGGGACACCGAGCTACACCTTC	CASSLGTPSYTF
.	TRBV6-7	.	TRBJ2-1	TGTGCCAGCAGTTACTCTTCGACTAATTCCTACAATGAGCAGTTCTTC	CASSYSSTNSYNEQFF
medium-sized	TRBV14	TRBD2	TRBJ2-7	TGTGCCAGCAGCCAAGTGGGGCGGGAGGGGGCCCCGGAGGAGCAGTACTTC	CASSQVGREGAPEEQYF
few	TRBV7-9	.	TRBJ2-3	TGTGCCAGCAGCCAGGACCCTCGGGGGGATACGCAGTATTTT	CASSQDPRGDTQYF
.	TRBV7-2	.	TRBJ1-6	TGTGCCAGCAGCTTTTCTCATTCACCCCTCCACTTT	CASSFSHSPLHF
.	TRBV5-1	TRBD1	TRBJ2-3	TGCGCCAGCAGCTCAAGGGGGCTTGGGTCAGATACGCAGTATTTT	CASSSRGLGSDTQYF